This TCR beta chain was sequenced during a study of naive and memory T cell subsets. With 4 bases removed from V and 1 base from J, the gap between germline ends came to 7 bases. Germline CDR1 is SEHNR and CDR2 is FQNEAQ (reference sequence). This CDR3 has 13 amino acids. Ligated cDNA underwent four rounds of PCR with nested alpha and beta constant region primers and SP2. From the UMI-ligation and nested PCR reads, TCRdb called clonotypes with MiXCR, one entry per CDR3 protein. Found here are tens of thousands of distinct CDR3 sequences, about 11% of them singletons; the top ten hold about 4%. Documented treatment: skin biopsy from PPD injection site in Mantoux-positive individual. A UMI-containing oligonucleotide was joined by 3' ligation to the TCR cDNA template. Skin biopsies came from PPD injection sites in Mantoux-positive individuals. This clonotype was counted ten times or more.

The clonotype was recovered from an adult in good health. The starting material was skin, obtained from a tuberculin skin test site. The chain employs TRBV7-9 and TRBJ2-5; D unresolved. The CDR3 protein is CASSYLGQETQYF. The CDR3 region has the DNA TGTGCCAGCAGCTACCTGGGCCAAGAGACCCAGTACTTC.